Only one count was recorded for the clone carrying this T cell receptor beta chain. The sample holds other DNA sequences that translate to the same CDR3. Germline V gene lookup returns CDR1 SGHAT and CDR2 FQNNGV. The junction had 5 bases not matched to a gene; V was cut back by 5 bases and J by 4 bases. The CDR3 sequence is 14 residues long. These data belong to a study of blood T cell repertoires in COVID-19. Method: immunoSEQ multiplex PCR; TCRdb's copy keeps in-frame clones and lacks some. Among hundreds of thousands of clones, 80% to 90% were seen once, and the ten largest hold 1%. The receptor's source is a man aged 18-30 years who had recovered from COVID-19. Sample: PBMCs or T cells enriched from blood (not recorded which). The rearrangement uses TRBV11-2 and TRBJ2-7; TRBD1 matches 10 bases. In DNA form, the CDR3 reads TGTGCCAGCAGCCTTGGACAGGGGGGATACGAGCAGTACTTC. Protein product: CASSLGQGGYEQYF.